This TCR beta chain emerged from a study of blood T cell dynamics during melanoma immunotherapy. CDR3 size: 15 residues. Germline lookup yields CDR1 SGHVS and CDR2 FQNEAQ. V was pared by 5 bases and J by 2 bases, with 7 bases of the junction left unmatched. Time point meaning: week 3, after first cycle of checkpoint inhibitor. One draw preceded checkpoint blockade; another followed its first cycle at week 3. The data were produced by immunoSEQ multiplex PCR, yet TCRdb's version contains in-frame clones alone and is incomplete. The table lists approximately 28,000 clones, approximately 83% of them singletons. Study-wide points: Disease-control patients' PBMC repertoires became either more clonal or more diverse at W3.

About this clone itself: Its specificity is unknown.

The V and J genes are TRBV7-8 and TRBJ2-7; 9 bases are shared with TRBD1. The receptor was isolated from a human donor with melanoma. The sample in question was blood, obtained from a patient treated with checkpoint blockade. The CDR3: CASSLGQGRPYEQYF. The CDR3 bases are TGTGCCAGCAGCCTCGGACAGGGGCGGCCCTACGAGCAGTACTTC.